This T cell receptor (beta chain) came from a study of blood T cell repertoires in COVID-19. Overall study context: The United States, Italy and Spain supplied acute and convalescent COVID-19 samples. PBMCs, B-cell-depleted T cells, or T cells were the source of the cDNA or gDNA that made up the material.

In the original workflow: The authors estimated nucleated cell counts from reference gene primer amplification. Only in-frame clones appear in the TCRdb table, and some are missing; sequencing was by immunoSEQ multiplex PCR. That table is the source of V, J and clone size, and D and trimming were worked out from the DNA. The sample shows about 50,000 clones, about 80% of them seen only once. This CDR3 has 14 amino acids. The germline CDR1 and CDR2 sequences are ENHRY and SYGVKD. V shed 11 bases, J shed 1 base, and the junction held 10 bases outside the gene matches. The specimen sequenced was peripheral blood. The rearrangement uses TRBV10-3 and TRBJ1-2, with 7 bases that match TRBD1. The clonotype originates from a man aged 70 or older with acute or convalescent COVID-19. The CDR3 DNA is TGTGCCCTTCGCGAGGGGGCCGGTAACTATGGCTACACCTTC. This encodes CALREGAGNYGYTF.